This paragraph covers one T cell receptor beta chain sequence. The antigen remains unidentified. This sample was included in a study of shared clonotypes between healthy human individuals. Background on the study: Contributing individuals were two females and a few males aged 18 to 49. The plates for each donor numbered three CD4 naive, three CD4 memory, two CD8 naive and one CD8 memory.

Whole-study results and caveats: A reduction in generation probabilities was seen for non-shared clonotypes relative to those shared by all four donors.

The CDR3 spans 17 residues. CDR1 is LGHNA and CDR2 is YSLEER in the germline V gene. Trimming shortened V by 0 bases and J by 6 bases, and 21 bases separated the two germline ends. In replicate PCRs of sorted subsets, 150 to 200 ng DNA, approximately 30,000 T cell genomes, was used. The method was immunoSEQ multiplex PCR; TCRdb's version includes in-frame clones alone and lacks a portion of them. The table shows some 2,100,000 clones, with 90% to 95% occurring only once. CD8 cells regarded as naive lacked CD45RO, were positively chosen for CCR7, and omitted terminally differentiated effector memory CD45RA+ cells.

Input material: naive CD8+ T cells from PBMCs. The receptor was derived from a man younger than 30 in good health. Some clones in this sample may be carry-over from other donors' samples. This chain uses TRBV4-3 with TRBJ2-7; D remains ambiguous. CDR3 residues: CASSQDLRYAALTEQYF. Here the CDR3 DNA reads TGCGCCAGCAGCCAAGATCTACGATACGCCGCGCTAACCGAGCAGTACTTC.